This T cell receptor (beta chain) appears in the sequencing data of a study of cytomegalovirus exposure and HLA in healthy donors. The PCR ran on 60 Vbeta and 13 Jbeta primers. Profiled with immunoSEQ multiplex PCR; TCRdb holds only in-frame clones, not every one. The sample consists of about 120,000 clones, 83% of them appearing once. Sequenced: PBMCs. This TCR was sampled from a woman aged 40 to 50 in good health and CMV-seropositive.

CDR3 loop: CASSLGLGQGTGANVLTF. CDR3 in DNA: TGTGCCAGCTCACTAGGCCTGGGTCAGGGCACCGGGGCCAACGTCCTGACTTTC. The rearrangement uses TRBV18 and TRBJ2-6, with TRBD1 as a possible D gene (5 bases). V was shortened by 4 bases and J by 4 bases, with 20 bases between the two germline ends. CDR3 length: 18 residues. Per the germline V gene, CDR1 is KGHSH and CDR2 is LQKENI.